The 22 T cell receptor beta chains presented below share a single source sample, sequenced in a study. TCRdb fed the 5' RACE reads into MiXCR, producing one record per CDR3 protein. The sample contains approximately 31,000 distinct CDR3 sequences, approximately 27% of which appear only once. Sequenced: naive CD4+ T cells sorted from a lymph node. Stated subset: naive CD4+ T cells, CD4+CD45RA+CD25-. The receptor source for this set is a female donor with breast cancer.

The chain uses TRBV4-1 and TRBJ1-6; D unresolved. V gave up 1 base and J gave up 7 bases, with 17 bases separating them. CDR3 length equals 17 residues. Germline-derived CDR1 and CDR2 are MGHRA and YSYEKL. This CDR3 reads CASSQVGRTGYNSPLHF. CDR3 nucleotide sequence: TGCGCCAGCAGCCAAGTCGGGCGGACGGGTTACAATTCACCCCTCCACTTT.

In this sample, this clonotype turned up many times. The CDR3, as DNA: TGTGCCAGCAGCTTTCTAGGGGAGACCCAGTACTTC. It codes for CASSFLGETQYF. The chain is built from TRBV5-5 and TRBJ2-5; D unresolved. The germline V and J ends were trimmed by 2 bases and 5 bases, with 7 bases remaining between them. The germline V gene has CDR1 SGHKS and CDR2 YYEKEE (reference sequence). This CDR3 region has 12 residues.

This clonotype was detected ten times or more. This rearrangement joins TRBV5-1 to TRBJ1-2, with D perhaps matching TRBD1 (5 bases). The CDR3 totals 18 residues. Trimming cost V 0 bases and J 0 bases, with 18 bases left between them. CDR1 is SGHRS and CDR2 is YFSETQ in the germline V gene. The CDR3 sequence is CASSLGLHEGRANYGYTF. CDR3 coding DNA: TGCGCCAGCAGCTTGGGACTTCATGAGGGGCGAGCTAACTATGGCTACACCTTC.

For this clonotype: The junction differs from germline at one of its ends, possibly a read error. The chain carries TRBV14 and TRBJ2-1; 7 bases line up with TRBD2. Per germline, CDR1 SGHDN and CDR2 FVKESK. The CDR3 runs 16 residues. The CDR3 here is CASSQVAGVSYNVQFF. In DNA, the CDR3 is TGTGCCAGCAGCCAAGTGGCGGGAGTTTCCTACAATGTGCAGTTCTTC.

This clonotype was recorded a few times. V gene TRBV4-1 combines with J gene TRBJ2-7; D is uncertain. Trimming pared 1 base from V and 4 bases from J, leaving 11 bases between. Germline V lookup: CDR1 MGHRA, CDR2 YSYEKL. The length of the CDR3 is 14 residues. CDR3 loop: CASSQADGDYEQYF. DNA of the CDR3: TGCGCCAGCAGCCAAGCCGACGGAGATTACGAGCAGTACTTC.

A few counts support this clonotype. The chain uses TRBV24-1 and TRBJ2-1, with D possibly being TRBD1 (7 bases). Germline CDR1 reads KGHDR; CDR2 reads SFDVKD. V was shortened by 1 base and J by 7 bases, with 16 bases between the two germline ends. This CDR3 comprises 16 residues. The CDR3 spells CATSDFRVQGRNEQFF. As DNA, the CDR3 is TGTGCCACCAGTGATTTTAGGGTACAGGGGAGGAATGAGCAGTTCTTC.

Many counts were recorded for this clonotype. This sequence joins TRBV5-1 and TRBJ1-2, with D hard to call. The CDR3 runs to 14 residues. Germline CDR1 SGHRS, CDR2 YFSETQ. The V gene lost 0 bases and the J gene lost 5 bases, with 11 bases spanning the gap. For the CDR3, the DNA is TGCGCCAGCAGCTTGGAAGTGGGGAGTTATGGCTACACCTTC. It specifies CASSLEVGSYGYTF.

This chain connects TRBV6-2 or TRBV6-3 to TRBJ2-3, with 7 bases aligning to TRBD2. The germline gives CDR1 MNHEY, CDR2 SVGEGT. V dropped 5 bases and J dropped 10; count of bases not matched to a gene: 6. The CDR3 consists of 12 residues. DNA for the CDR3: TGTGCCAGCAGTGACAGCGGGAAGTCGCAGTATTTT. As protein: CASSDSGKSQYF.

This clonotype was counted at least ten times. V and J are TRBV28 and TRBJ2-7, with a weak D call TRBD1 (5 bases). Trimming stripped 5 bases from V and 5 bases from J, with 13 bases between. Germline loops: CDR1 MDHEN, CDR2 SYDVKM. CDR3 length: 13 amino acids. The CDR3 nucleotides read TGTGCCAGCAGTGTAATACAGGAAAACGAGCAGTACTTC. Protein sequence: CASSVIQENEQYF.

This clonotype was observed at least ten times. V gene TRBV7-9 combines with J gene TRBJ2-7; the D gene is possibly TRBD2 (5 bases). Trimming stripped 5 bases from V and 4 bases from J, with 18 bases between. Germline assignment: CDR1 SEHNR and CDR2 FQNEAQ (reference sequence). This CDR3 is 15 amino acids long. CDR3 sequence (DNA): TGTGCCAGCAGCCCGGGTTACGGCGGGCCTTACGAGCAGTACTTC. This codes for CASSPGYGGPYEQYF.

CDR3 sequence reads: CASSLPVGNNEQFF. The CDR3, as DNA: TGTGCCAGCAGTCTTCCCGTGGGGAACAATGAGCAGTTCTTC. The chain couples TRBV12-3 or TRBV12-4 to TRBJ2-1; D is undetermined. The CDR3 has 14 amino acids. Between the trimmed V and J ends, which lost 5 bases and 5 bases, there was a span of 13 bases.

This clonotype was counted a few times. V gene TRBV29-1 combines with J gene TRBJ2-7; D call uncertain. Trimming removed 4 bases from V and 0 bases from J, with 7 bases in between. This CDR3 is built from 12 residues. Per the germline V gene, CDR1 is SQVTM and CDR2 is ANQGSEA. CDR3 protein: CSVGHLSYEQYF. DNA for the CDR3: TGCAGCGTTGGACACCTCTCCTACGAGCAGTACTTC.

The chain links TRBV18 to TRBJ1-1; D gene uncertain. Germline V gene lookup returns CDR1 KGHSH and CDR2 LQKENI. Deletions cut 2 bases from V and 3 bases from J, with 10 bases between. CDR3 length: 14 residues. The CDR3 DNA is TGTGCCAGCTCACCATGGCGGGCGGACACTGAAGCTTTCTTT. Translating it yields CASSPWRADTEAFF.

Many counts were recorded for this clonotype. This sequence joins TRBV28 and TRBJ1-2; 7 bases are a match to TRBD1. Germline V lookup: CDR1 MDHEN, CDR2 SYDVKM. The CDR3 has 16 amino acids. V shed 2 bases and J 4 bases; nucleotides not matched to a gene: 10. The CDR3 DNA reads as TGTGCCAGCAGTTTACCTGGGACAGCCCGTTCCTATGGCTACACCTTC. It codes for CASSLPGTARSYGYTF.

This chain uses TRBV7-2 with TRBJ2-7; tentative D call: TRBD1 (6 bases). This CDR3 comprises 18 residues. Germline lookup yields CDR1 SGHTA and CDR2 FQGNSA. Deletions cut 1 base from V and 0 bases from J, with 19 bases between. In DNA, the CDR3 is TGTGCCAGCAGCTTAGGTGGGGGCCTCTCCCCCAACTCCTACGAGCAGTACTTC. The encoded protein is CASSLGGGLSPNSYEQYF.

In its sample, this clonotype ranks as medium-sized (0.01 to 0.1%). J is TRBJ1-5 and V is TRBV6-2 or TRBV6-3; perhaps TRBD1 as D (6 bases). This CDR3 comprises 13 residues. V was pared by 7 bases and J by 6 bases, with 13 bases between. CDR1 MNHEY and CDR2 SVGEGT come from the germline V gene. CDR3 loop: CASMEGGSQPQHF. The CDR3 DNA is TGTGCCAGCATGGAGGGGGGGAGTCAGCCCCAGCATTTT.

The chain employs TRBV7-2 and TRBJ1-1; D gene ambiguous. Deletions cut 5 bases from V and 0 bases from J, with 10 bases between. Per the germline V gene, CDR1 is SGHTA and CDR2 is FQGNSA. The CDR3 extends over 14 amino acids. CDR3 bases: TGTGCCAGCAGCCCCGGGATGATGAACACTGAAGCTTTCTTT. Translating it yields CASSPGMMNTEAFF.

The rearrangement joins TRBV7-8 to TRBJ1-3; TRBD1 is a possible D gene (5 bases). Per germline, CDR1 SGHVS and CDR2 FQNEAQ. V shed 2 bases and J shed 4 bases, with 12 bases lying between them. The CDR3 has 15 amino acids. This CDR3 is CASSLSAGSGNTIYF. Written as DNA, the CDR3 is TGTGCCAGCAGCTTATCGGCAGGGTCGGGAAACACCATATATTTT.

This clonotype has ten or more counts. V and J are TRBV6-5 and TRBJ2-3; maybe TRBD2 (5 bases). The CDR3 totals 15 residues. Germline-derived CDR1 and CDR2 are MNHEY and SVGAGI. V lost 6 bases and J lost 3, with 16 bases in between. The CDR3 bases are TGTGCCAGCAGACGGGCCGCACGGGGTACAGATACGCAGTATTTT. It codes for CASRRAARGTDTQYF.

This clonotype was detected ten times or more. This chain joins TRBV5-1 and TRBJ1-1; 7 nucleotides line up with TRBD1. CDR1 and CDR2 from the germline V gene are SGHRS and YFSETQ. Losses at the gene ends were 4 bases for V and 1 base for J; bases not matched to a gene: 7. This CDR3 region has 15 residues. Written as DNA, the CDR3 is TGCGCCAGCAGCCCTGCCCGACAGGGGAACACTGAAGCTTTCTTT. It yields the protein CASSPARQGNTEAFF.

In this sample, this clonotype turned up many times. The V gene is TRBV24-1, the J gene TRBJ2-7, with D uncertain. The CDR3 totals 14 residues. Trimming took off 0 bases at V and 6 bases at J, with 11 bases between the two ends. In germline, CDR1 is KGHDR, CDR2 SFDVKD. The CDR3 here is CATSDLSRPVEQYF. The CDR3 DNA reads as TGTGCCACCAGTGATTTGAGCAGGCCTGTCGAGCAGTACTTC.

This rearrangement joins TRBV20-1 to TRBJ2-3; D may be TRBD1 (6 bases). CDR3 length: 13 amino acids. Germline-derived CDR1 and CDR2 are DFQATT and SNEGSKA (reference sequence). The V and J ends lost 6 bases and 1 base respectively, with 11 bases between them. In DNA form, the CDR3 reads TGCAGTGCCCAGGACAGACGCACAGATACGCAGTATTTT. Protein product: CSAQDRRTDTQYF.